Described below is a single T cell receptor (beta chain) sequence and its context. Its antigen is unidentified. The record originates from a study of cytomegalovirus exposure and HLA in healthy donors. Germline assignment: CDR1 SGHAT and CDR2 FQNNGV. This CDR3 is built from 14 residues. The V end lost 5 bases, the J end lost 2 bases, and 13 bases lay between the germline ends. The PCR was carried out with 60 Vbeta primers and 13 Jbeta primers. TCRdb keeps only in-frame clones here, not all; method: immunoSEQ multiplex PCR. The data hold about 160,000 clones, with around 80% observed a single time. Study-level findings and limits: By a later analysis, the bulk of CMV-associated TCR beta chains appeared HLA-restricted.

The source of this sequence is a male donor in good health and CMV-seronegative. The V and J genes are TRBV11-2 and TRBJ2-7, with D maybe TRBD1 (6 bases). The material sequenced was PBMCs. The CDR3 DNA reads as TGTGCCAGCAGCCGTGACAGGTTGACCTACGAGCAGTACTTC. Translation gives CASSRDRLTYEQYF.